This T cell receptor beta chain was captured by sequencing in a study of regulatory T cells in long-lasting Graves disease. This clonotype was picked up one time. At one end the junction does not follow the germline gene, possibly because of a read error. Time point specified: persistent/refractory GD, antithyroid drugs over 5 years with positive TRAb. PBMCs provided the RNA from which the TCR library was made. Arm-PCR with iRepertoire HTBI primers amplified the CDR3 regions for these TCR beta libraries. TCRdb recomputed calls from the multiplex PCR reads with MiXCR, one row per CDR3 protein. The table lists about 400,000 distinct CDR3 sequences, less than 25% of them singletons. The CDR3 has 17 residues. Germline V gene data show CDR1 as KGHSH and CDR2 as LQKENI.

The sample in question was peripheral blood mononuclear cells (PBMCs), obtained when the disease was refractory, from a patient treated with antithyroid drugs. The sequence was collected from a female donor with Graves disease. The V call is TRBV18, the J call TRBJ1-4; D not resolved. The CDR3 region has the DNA TGTGCCAGCTCACCACCGGGCCATTTGGCCGCTAATGAAAAACAGTTTTTT. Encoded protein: CASSPPGHLAANEKQFF.